Presented here are 10 T cell receptor beta chains from one specimen sequenced in a study of blood T cell repertoires in COVID-19. This table comes from immunoSEQ multiplex PCR, and its TCRdb copy is limited to in-frame clones, with some not included. The table includes 30,000 to 40,000 clones, 80% to 90% detected once. Sequencing was done on a sample of peripheral blood. The receptor set was obtained from a woman aged 80 or over with active or convalescent COVID-19.

The genes are TRBV2 and TRBJ2-3, with 7 nucleotides matching TRBD1. This CDR3 is built from 17 residues. CDR1 and CDR2 from the germline V gene are SNHLY and FYNNEI. V was clipped by 6 bases and J by 2 bases; unmatched bases: 14. The CDR3 here is CASRLEGRDSTTDTQYF. CDR3 in DNA: TGTGCCAGCAGACTCGAGGGAAGGGACAGCACCACAGATACGCAGTATTTT.

The chain couples TRBV5-8 to TRBJ1-6; D remains unclear. Looked up from germline, CDR1 is SGHTS and CDR2 is YDEGEE. The CDR3 totals 14 residues. The V end was cut by 1 base, the J end by 9 bases, with 11 bases between. Here the CDR3 reads CASSLLRRGSPLHF. CDR3 DNA: TGTGCCAGCAGCTTGCTCCGGCGGGGTTCACCCCTCCACTTT.

The rearrangement joins TRBV27 to TRBJ2-6; a weak D match, TRBD1 (6 bases). The germline CDR1 and CDR2 sequences are MNHEY and SMNVEV (reference sequence). This CDR3 is 17 amino acids long. V was cut by 3 bases and J by 0 bases, with 12 bases left in between. CDR3 residues: CASSFDRRNSGANVLTF. CDR3 nucleotide sequence: TGTGCCAGCAGTTTCGACAGGCGAAACTCTGGGGCCAACGTCCTGACTTTC.

The chain carries TRBV10-1 and TRBJ2-2, with 11 bases fitting TRBD2. Germline V lookup: CDR1 WNHNN, CDR2 SYGVQD (reference sequence). Trimming took 0 bases from V and 5 from J; bases not matched to a gene: 5. The CDR3 sequence is 17 residues long. CDR3 coding DNA: TGCGCCAGCAGTGAGTCACTAGCGGGAGTTGCTACCGGGGAGCTGTTTTTT. Translated: CASSESLAGVATGELFF.

V is TRBV11-2 and J is TRBJ2-7; 7 nucleotides line up with TRBD2. Trimming cost V 5 bases and J 3 bases; bases outside gene matches: 10. The CDR3 runs to 15 residues. Germline loops: CDR1 SGHAT, CDR2 FQNNGV. The CDR3 DNA reads as TGTGCCAGCAGCCTGTTGGTCGCTAGCGGCTACGAGCAGTACTTC. Translation: CASSLLVASGYEQYF.

V and J are TRBV5-1 and TRBJ2-7; D is uncertain. Germline lookup yields CDR1 SGHRS and CDR2 YFSETQ. The CDR3 sequence is 13 residues long. V shed 3 bases and J shed 6 bases, with 13 bases lying between them. The CDR3 sequence is CASSSPPGSEQYF. Written as DNA, the CDR3 is TGCGCCAGCAGCTCACCCCCAGGTTCCGAGCAGTACTTC.

J is TRBJ1-4 and V is TRBV5-8; D unresolved. The CDR3 extends over 15 amino acids. Germline V CDR1 and CDR2: SGHTS, YDEGEE. V was clipped by 4 bases and J by 2 bases, with 12 bases between them. The CDR3 DNA reads TGTGCCAGCAGCCTGAGACTCCTGACTAATGAAAAACTGTTTTTT. Translated, it gives CASSLRLLTNEKLFF. The entire variable domain, with the rest obtained from reference TRBV5-8 and TRBJ1-4, is as follows: EAGVTQSPTHLIKTRGQQATLRCSPISGHTSVYWYQQALGLGLQFLLWYDEGEERNRGNFPPRFSGRQFPNYSSELNVNALELEDSALYLCASSLRLLTNEKLFFGSGTQLSVL.

This chain links TRBV5-5 with TRBJ2-7; possible D gene TRBD2, 5 bases. The CDR3 runs to 13 residues. The germline V and J ends were trimmed by 2 bases and 0 bases, with 6 bases remaining between them. Per the germline V gene, CDR1 is SGHKS and CDR2 is YYEKEE (reference sequence). The CDR3 is CASSFGSSYEQYF. Here the CDR3 DNA reads TGTGCCAGCAGCTTTGGGAGCTCCTACGAGCAGTACTTC.

The chain has TRBV5-1 and TRBJ2-7; the match to TRBD1 covers 7 bases. V shed 4 bases and J 7 bases; nucleotides not matched to a gene: 14. CDR3 length equals 15 residues. CDR1 is SGHRS and CDR2 is YFSETQ in the germline V gene. CDR3 DNA: TGCGCCAGCAGCCTGCGAGCCGGGACAGTCTTGGAGCAGTACTTC. Its translation is CASSLRAGTVLEQYF. The complete variable domain, with remaining parts taken from reference TRBV5-1 and TRBJ2-7, reads KAGVTQTPRYLIKTRGQQVTLSCSPISGHRSVSWYQQTPGQGLQFLFEYFSETQRNKGNFPGRFSGRQFSNSRSEMNVSTLELGDSALYLCASSLRAGTVLEQYFGPGTRLTVT.

This clone qualifies as medium-sized. V gene TRBV28 combines with J gene TRBJ1-2, with TRBD1 matching 8 bases. Germline V lookup: CDR1 MDHEN, CDR2 SYDVKM. Trimming cost V 5 bases and J 1 base; bases outside gene matches: 9. The CDR3 has 16 amino acids. CDR3 bases: TGTGCCAGCAGTGTGGACAGGGACCTTCTTAACTATGGCTACACCTTC. It yields the protein CASSVDRDLLNYGYTF.